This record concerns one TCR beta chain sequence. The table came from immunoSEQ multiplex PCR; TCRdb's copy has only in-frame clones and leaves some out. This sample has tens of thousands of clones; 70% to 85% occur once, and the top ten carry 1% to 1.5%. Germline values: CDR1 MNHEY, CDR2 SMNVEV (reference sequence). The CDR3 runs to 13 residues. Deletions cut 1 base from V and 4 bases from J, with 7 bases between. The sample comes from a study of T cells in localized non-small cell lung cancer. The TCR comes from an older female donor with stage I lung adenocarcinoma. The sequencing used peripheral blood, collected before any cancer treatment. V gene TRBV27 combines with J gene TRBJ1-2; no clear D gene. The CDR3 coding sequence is TGTGCCAGCAGTTTATTCTGGGGCTATGGCTACACCTTC. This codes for CASSLFWGYGYTF.